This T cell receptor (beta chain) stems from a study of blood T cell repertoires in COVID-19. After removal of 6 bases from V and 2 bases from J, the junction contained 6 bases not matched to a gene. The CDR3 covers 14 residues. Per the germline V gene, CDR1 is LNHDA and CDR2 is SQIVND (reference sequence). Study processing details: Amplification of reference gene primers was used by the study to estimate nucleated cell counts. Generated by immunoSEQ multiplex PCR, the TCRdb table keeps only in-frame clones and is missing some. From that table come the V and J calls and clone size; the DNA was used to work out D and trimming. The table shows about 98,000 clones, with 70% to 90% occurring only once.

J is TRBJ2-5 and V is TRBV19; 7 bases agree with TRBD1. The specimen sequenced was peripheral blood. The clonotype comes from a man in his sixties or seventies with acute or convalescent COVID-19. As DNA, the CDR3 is TGTGCCAGTAGAGCGACAGGGTCACAAGAGACCCAGTACTTC. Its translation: CASRATGSQETQYF.